This TCR beta chain was observed in a study of T cell clones after liver transplantation. Study-wide background: A pre-transplant mixed lymphocyte reaction with TCRbeta sequencing defined graft-donor-reactive clones followed in post-transplant blood. Timepoints were pre-transplant, pre-withdrawal, and after withdrawal was completed or failed. Until 12-24 months post-transplant, subjects got standard immunosuppression and no induction. Overall study results and limits: These preliminary findings come from unstandardized post-transplant sampling times.

The table came from immunoSEQ multiplex PCR; TCRdb's copy has only in-frame clones and leaves some out. The sample includes more than 45,000 clones, about two thirds of them seen just once. In regard to this clone: Its matching antigen is unknown.

The CDR3 spans 13 residues. The V gene's germline CDR1 is SEHNR and CDR2 FQNEAQ (reference sequence). Trimming removed 7 bases from V and 7 bases from J; junction bases left unmatched: 9. V gene TRBV7-9 combines with J gene TRBJ1-2, with 7 bases that match TRBD1. The sequence was collected from a human patient who received a liver transplant. The graft donor may account for some of the T cells. The sample consisted of CD4+ T cells from blood, taken at the roughly 15-month timepoint. The CDR3 reads CASNSGGPVGYTF. The CDR3 DNA follows: TGTGCCAGCAACTCAGGGGGGCCGGTTGGCTACACCTTC. Looking up the rest from reference TRBV7-9 and TRBJ1-2 gives the full variable domain: DTGVSQNPRHKITKRGQNVTFRCDPISEHNRLYWYRQTLGQGPEFLTYFQNEAQLEKSRLLSDRFSAERPKGSFSTLEIQRTEQGDSAMYLCASNSGGPVGYTFGSGTRLTVV.